This note documents a single TCR beta chain sequence. There is no known antigen for this receptor. Compared with germline, one end of the junction differs, possibly owing to a read error. Library construction relied on 5' RACE. The run used an Illumina HiSeq 2500. The second PCR ran for about 6 to 11 cycles and used a J-beta primer mix along with a sample-barcoded 5' primer. A template-switch 5' adaptor carrying 12 random nucleotides introduced a unique molecular identifier onto each TCR beta cDNA molecule. At least 2.5 million CDR3-containing paired-end reads were obtained from each sample. All of the RNA was converted into first-strand cDNA using the Mint cDNA synthesis kit, with a TRBC-specific oligonucleotide serving as the primer. All cDNA was treated with uracil-DNA glycosylase and then went through a first 18-cycle PCR with the universal primers M1SS and BC2_uni_R. As for how the authors treated the data: For normalization, 1 million high-quality reads, each with a distinct molecular identifier, were randomly selected from each sample. Reads with shared molecular identifiers were discarded instead of being binned into consensus sequences. MiTCR, with a Q25 quality threshold and the strictest error-elimination algorithm, was used for CDR3 identification, clonotype clustering and error correction. A nonparametric unseen species model using Euler transformation provided a lower-bound estimate of total TCR beta diversity. Through fastp at Q25 and MiXCR, TCRdb rebuilt clones from the public reads, retaining in-frame beta chains. Every distinct CDR3 protein forms one entry, paired with its most common genes and DNA. TCRdb, rather than the study authors, made the V and J calls. The sample yields 1.4 million or so distinct CDR3 sequences; about 42% were counted once. Around 4% of the sample comes from the top ten.

The entry originates in a study of blood T cells in healthy people across ages (dated by TCRdb to about 2015). Background on the whole study: In model experiments, roughly one uniquely barcoded TCR beta cDNA molecule per two T cells was captured by template switching. To avoid experimental bias, donors of different ages were distributed randomly across sequencing lanes. Using the same blood draw, the study looked at two additional independent replicas of 1 million unique cDNA reads for two donors, one aged 18 to 29 and the other aged 80 or older. Using deep sequencing normalized with unique cDNA molecular identifiers, the study measured how TCR beta repertoire diversity changes with age. The donors were divided into four age groups: young (average around 15 years), middle-aged (roughly 42), aged (about 61) and long-lived (nearly 85).

The donors were around 39 Caucasian individuals from Russia, aged roughly 6 to 100 years, who were systemically healthy. Ten milliliters of peripheral blood were drawn from each donor into EDTA-treated Vacutainer tubes. PBMCs were isolated by Ficoll-Paque density-gradient centrifugation, with at least 6.5 million obtained per sample. Trizol reagent was used to extract total RNA from PBMCs, with at least 5.5 micrograms per sample. The percentages of naive CD45RAhigh/CD27high T cells were determined by flow cytometry on a PBMC aliquot from every donor. Points the paper makes about the study in general: Because profiling used bulk unsorted PBMCs, naive and antigen-experienced compartments could not be compared conclusively. Total diversity estimates from one million sequenced T cells were considered lower bounds and underestimates. As age increased, observed TCR beta diversity per million T cells dropped in a roughly linear way, and a significant reduction was already evident by age 40. Because the CMV infection status of the donors was unknown, age-related changes in expanded clonotypes may potentially have been confounded. Compared with the aged group, the long-lived group had more naive CD4+ T cells, fewer expanded clones and increased TCR diversity, suggesting age selection. There was a strong correlation between observed TCR beta diversity and the percentage of naive T cells measured by flow cytometry.

The CDR3 runs 14 amino acids, cysteine and phenylalanine included. Of the read, only the CDR3 DNA is kept; its 42 bases are in frame from base 1. From the germline V gene (reference sequence), CDR1 is LGHDT and CDR2 is YNNKEL. The clonotype originates from a woman aged 18-29 years in good health. Here the chain combines TRBV3-1 and TRBJ2-3, with the D gene uncertain. Specimen: blood. At the DNA level, the sequence is TGTGCGAGCAGCTCTCCTCATGAGGTAGATACGCAGTATTTT. The resulting protein is CASSSPHEVDTQYF.